The clone carrying this TCR beta chain was detected many times. The data stem from a study of T-cell reconstitution after alpha-beta-depleted transplantation in children. TCRbeta library preparation incorporated unique molecular identifiers. A single record per CDR3 protein comes from TCRdb applying MiXCR to the PCR reads. The sample lists some 240,000 distinct CDR3 sequences; 7.5% to 10% were seen once. The sequences come from PBMCs from the stem cell graft donor, collected from the stem cell graft. The clonotype was recovered from a human donor who donated a stem cell graft to a child with SCID.

The CDR3 reads CASSFPTSDEQYF. The CDR3 DNA follows: TGCGCCAGCAGCTTTCCGACTAGCGACGAGCAGTACTTC. The V and J genes are TRBV5-1 and TRBJ2-7, with 8 nucleotides matching TRBD2. The CDR3 runs to 13 residues. After removal of 2 bases from V and 5 bases from J, the junction contained 3 bases not matched to a gene. Germline V gives CDR1 SGHRS, CDR2 YFSETQ.